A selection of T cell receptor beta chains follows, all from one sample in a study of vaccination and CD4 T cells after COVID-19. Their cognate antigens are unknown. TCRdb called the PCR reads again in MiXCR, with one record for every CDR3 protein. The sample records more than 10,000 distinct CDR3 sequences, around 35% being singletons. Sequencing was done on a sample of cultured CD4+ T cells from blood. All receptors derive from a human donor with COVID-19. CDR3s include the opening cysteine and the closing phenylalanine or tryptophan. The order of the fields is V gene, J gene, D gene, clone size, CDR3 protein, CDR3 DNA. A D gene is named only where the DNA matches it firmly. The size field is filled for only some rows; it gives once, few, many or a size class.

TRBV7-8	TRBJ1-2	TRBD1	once	CASVRSGQGAKEGGYTF	TGTGCCAGCGTGAGGTCCGGACAGGGGGCGAAAGAGGGTGGCTACACCTTC
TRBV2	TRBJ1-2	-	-	CASSEFGTRTGYTF	TGTGCCAGCAGTGAATTTGGGACCCGGACAGGCTACACCTTC
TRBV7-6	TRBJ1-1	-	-	CASSPPAANTEAFF	TGTGCCAGCAGCCCCCCTGCAGCAAACACTGAAGCTTTCTTT
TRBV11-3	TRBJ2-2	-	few	CASSLALANTGELFF	TGTGCCAGCAGCTTAGCTCTGGCGAACACCGGGGAGCTGTTTTTT
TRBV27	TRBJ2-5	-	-	CASTPLQGQTQYF	TGTGCCAGCACCCCCCTGCAGGGACAGACCCAGTACTTC
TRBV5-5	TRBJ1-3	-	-	CASHTGSSGNTIYF	TGTGCCAGCCACACGGGGAGCTCTGGAAACACCATATATTTT
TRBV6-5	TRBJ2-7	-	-	CASSYYQGGYEQYF	TGTGCCAGCAGTTACTACCAGGGGGGTTACGAGCAGTACTTC
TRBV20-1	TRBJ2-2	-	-	CSAVDSPNPGELFF	TGCAGTGCAGTGGACAGCCCCAACCCCGGGGAGCTGTTTTTT
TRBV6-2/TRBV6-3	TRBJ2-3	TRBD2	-	CASRTASGHTDTQYF	TGTGCCAGCAGAACGGCTAGCGGACACACAGATACGCAGTATTTT
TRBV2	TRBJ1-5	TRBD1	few	CARGGQGEGPQHF	TGTGCCAGGGGCGGACAGGGTGAGGGGCCCCAGCATTTT
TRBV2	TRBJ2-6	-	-	CASSSGANVLTF	TGTGCCAGCAGTTCGGGGGCCAACGTCCTGACTTTC
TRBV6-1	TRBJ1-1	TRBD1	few	CASRPTGDRPEAFF	TGTGCCAGCAGACCGACAGGGGATCGGCCTGAAGCTTTCTTT
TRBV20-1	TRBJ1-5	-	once	CSARGGRASNQPQHF	TGCAGTGCTAGAGGGGGCAGGGCCTCCAATCAGCCCCAGCATTTT
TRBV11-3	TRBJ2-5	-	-	CASSGVGTAGTQYF	TGTGCCAGCAGCGGTGTAGGGACTGCGGGGACCCAGTACTTC
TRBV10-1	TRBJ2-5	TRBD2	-	CASSESIAGGETQYF	TGCGCCAGCAGTGAGTCGATAGCGGGGGGGGAGACCCAGTACTTC
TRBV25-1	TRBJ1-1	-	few	CASSARGNTEAFF	TGTGCCAGCAGCGCCAGGGGTAACACTGAAGCTTTCTTT
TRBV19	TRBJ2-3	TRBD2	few	CASRTRETQYF	TGTGCCAGTCGGACTAGAGAAACGCAGTATTTT
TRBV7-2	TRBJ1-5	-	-	CASSPGISNQPQHF	TGTGCCAGCAGCCCGGGGATAAGCAATCAGCCCCAGCATTTT
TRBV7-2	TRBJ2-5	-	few	CASRGTKQETQYF	TGTGCCAGCAGAGGGACAAAGCAAGAGACCCAGTACTTC
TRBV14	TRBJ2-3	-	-	CASSQDFGSGVFADTQYF	TGTGCCAGCAGCCAAGATTTCGGATCAGGGGTATTTGCAGATACGCAGTATTTT
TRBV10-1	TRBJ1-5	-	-	CASTPNWVRAYSNQPQHF	TGCGCCAGCACCCCAAATTGGGTGAGAGCTTATAGCAATCAGCCCCAGCATTTT
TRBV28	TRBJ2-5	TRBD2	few	CASSLVAGYQETQYF	TGTGCCAGCAGTTTAGTAGCGGGGTACCAAGAGACCCAGTACTTC
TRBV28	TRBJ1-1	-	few	CASRPHGPNTEAFF	TGTGCCAGCAGGCCCCATGGGCCGAACACTGAAGCTTTCTTT
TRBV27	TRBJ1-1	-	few	CASSFWSGSSLATEAFF	TGTGCCAGCAGTTTTTGGTCCGGCTCCTCGTTGGCCACTGAAGCTTTCTTT
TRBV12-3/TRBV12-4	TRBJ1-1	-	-	CASRPRQEGNTEAFF	TGTGCCAGCAGGCCTAGACAGGAAGGGAACACTGAAGCTTTCTTT
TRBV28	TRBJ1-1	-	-	CASSPTVGGESEAFF	TGTGCCAGCAGTCCAACCGTTGGGGGGGAATCTGAAGCTTTCTTT
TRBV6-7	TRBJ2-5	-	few	CASSYEETDETQYF	TGTGCCAGCAGTTACGAAGAGACCGACGAGACCCAGTACTTC
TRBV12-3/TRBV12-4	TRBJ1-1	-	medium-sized	CASEGVGTEAFF	TGTGCCAGCGAGGGAGTTGGAACTGAAGCTTTCTTT
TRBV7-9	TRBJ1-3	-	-	CASSATGNTIYF	TGTGCCAGCAGCGCGACAGGAAACACCATATATTTT
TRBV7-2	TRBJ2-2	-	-	CATHGAGGTGELFF	TGTGCCACCCATGGGGCAGGGGGGACCGGGGAGCTGTTTTTT
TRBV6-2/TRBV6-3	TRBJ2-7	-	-	CASSFKYEQYF	TGTGCCAGCAGTTTTAAATACGAGCAGTACTTC
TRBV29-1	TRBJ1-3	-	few	CSVEEQRRANTIYF	TGCAGCGTTGAAGAACAGCGCCGCGCTAACACCATATATTTT
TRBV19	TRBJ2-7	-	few	CASSASSYEQYF	TGTGCCAGTAGTGCCAGCTCCTACGAGCAGTACTTC
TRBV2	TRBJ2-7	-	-	CASRAEPYEQYF	TGTGCCAGCCGCGCCGAGCCCTACGAGCAGTACTTC
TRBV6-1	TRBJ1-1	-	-	CASSGTGQLTEAFF	TGTGCCAGCAGTGGGACCGGACAGCTCACTGAAGCTTTCTTT
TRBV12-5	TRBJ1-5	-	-	CASGPGSNQPQHF	TGTGCTAGTGGACCCGGAAGCAATCAGCCCCAGCATTTT
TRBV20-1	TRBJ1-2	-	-	CSAGDSVDYGYTF	TGCAGTGCTGGAGACAGTGTGGACTATGGCTACACCTTC
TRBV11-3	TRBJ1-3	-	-	CASSPNGVPGNTIYF	TGTGCCAGCAGCCCAAACGGGGTGCCTGGAAACACCATATATTTT
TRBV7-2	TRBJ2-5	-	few	CASSSARGSQETQYF	TGTGCCAGCAGCTCAGCTCGGGGGAGTCAAGAGACCCAGTACTTC
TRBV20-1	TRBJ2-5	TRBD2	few	CSASDASGGQETQYF	TGCAGTGCTAGCGACGCGAGCGGGGGACAAGAGACCCAGTACTTC
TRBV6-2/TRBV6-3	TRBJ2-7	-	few	CASSHRRDGGAGQYF	TGTGCCAGCAGCCATCGCCGGGACGGCGGGGCGGGGCAGTACTTC
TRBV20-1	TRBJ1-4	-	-	CSARDHRVGEKLFF	TGCAGTGCTAGAGACCACAGGGTGGGTGAAAAACTGTTTTTT
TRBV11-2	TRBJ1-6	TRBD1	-	CASSWGQYNSPLHF	TGTGCCAGCAGCTGGGGACAGTATAATTCACCCCTCCACTTT
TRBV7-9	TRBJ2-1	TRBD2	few	CASSQLAGYPNEQFF	TGTGCCAGCAGCCAGCTAGCGGGTTACCCCAATGAGCAGTTCTTC
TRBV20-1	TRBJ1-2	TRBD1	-	CSAPTGNNYGYTF	TGCAGTGCTCCGACAGGGAATAACTATGGCTACACCTTC